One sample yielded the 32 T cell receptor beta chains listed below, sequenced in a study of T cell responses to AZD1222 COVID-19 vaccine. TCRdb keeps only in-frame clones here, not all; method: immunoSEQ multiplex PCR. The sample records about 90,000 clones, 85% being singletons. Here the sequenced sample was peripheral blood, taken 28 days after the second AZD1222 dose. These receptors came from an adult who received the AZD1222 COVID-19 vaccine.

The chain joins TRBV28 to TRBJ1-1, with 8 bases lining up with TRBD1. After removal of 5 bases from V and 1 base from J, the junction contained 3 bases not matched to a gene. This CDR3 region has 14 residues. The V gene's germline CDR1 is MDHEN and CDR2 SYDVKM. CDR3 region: CASSLTGGNTEAFF. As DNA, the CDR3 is TGTGCCAGCAGTCTAACAGGGGGGAACACTGAAGCTTTCTTT.

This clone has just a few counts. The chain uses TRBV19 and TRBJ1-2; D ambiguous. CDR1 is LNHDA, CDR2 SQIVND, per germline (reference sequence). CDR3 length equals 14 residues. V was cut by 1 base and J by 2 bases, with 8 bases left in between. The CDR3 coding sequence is TGTGCCAGTAGTATAGGCCCGATAAACTATGGCTACACCTTC. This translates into CASSIGPINYGYTF.

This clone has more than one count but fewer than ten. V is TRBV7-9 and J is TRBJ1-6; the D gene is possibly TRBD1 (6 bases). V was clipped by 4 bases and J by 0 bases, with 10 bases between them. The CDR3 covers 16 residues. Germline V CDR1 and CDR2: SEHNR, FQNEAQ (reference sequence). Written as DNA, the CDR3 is TGTGCCAGCAGCTACACAGGGAGCTCCTATAATTCACCCCTCCACTTT. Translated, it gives CASSYTGSSYNSPLHF. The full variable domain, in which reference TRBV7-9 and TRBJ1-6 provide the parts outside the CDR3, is DTGVSQNPRHKITKRGQNVTFRCDPISEHNRLYWYRQTLGQGPEFLTYFQNEAQLEKSRLLSDRFSAERPKGSFSTLEIQRTEQGDSAMYLCASSYTGSSYNSPLHFGNGTRLTVT.

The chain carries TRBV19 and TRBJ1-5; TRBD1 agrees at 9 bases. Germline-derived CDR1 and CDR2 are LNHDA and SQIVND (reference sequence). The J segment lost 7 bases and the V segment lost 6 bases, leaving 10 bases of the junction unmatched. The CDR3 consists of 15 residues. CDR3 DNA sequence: TGTGCCAGTAGACTCTCACGGGGACAGGGACAGCCCCAGCATTTT. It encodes CASRLSRGQGQPQHF. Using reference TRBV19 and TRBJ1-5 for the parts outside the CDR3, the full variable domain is DGGITQSPKYLFRKEGQNVTLSCEQNLNHDAMYWYRQDPGQGLRLIYYSQIVNDFQKGDIAEGYSVSREKKESFPLTVTSAQKNPTAFYLCASRLSRGQGQPQHFGDGTRLSIL.

The CDR3 nucleotides are TGCGCCAGCAGTTTTCAGGGGGACAATTCACCCCTCCACTTT. Translation: CASSFQGDNSPLHF. V gene TRBV10-2 combines with J gene TRBJ1-6; 7 bases map to TRBD1. The ends lost 5 bases at V and 7 bases at J; junction bases unmatched: 5. Germline values: CDR1 WSHSY, CDR2 SAAADI. CDR3 size: 14 residues.

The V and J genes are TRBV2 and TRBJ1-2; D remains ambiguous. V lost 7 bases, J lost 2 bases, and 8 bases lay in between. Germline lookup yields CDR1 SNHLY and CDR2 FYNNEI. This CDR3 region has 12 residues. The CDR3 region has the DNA TGTGCCAGCAATGCTTGGAACTATGGCTACACCTTC. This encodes CASNAWNYGYTF.

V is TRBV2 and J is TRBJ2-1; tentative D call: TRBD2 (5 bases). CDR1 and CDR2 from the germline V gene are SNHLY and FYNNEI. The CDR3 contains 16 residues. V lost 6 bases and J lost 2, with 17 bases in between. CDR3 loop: CASSVSARAAYNEQFF. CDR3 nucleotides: TGTGCCAGCAGCGTCTCTGCGCGGGCGGCCTACAATGAGCAGTTCTTC.

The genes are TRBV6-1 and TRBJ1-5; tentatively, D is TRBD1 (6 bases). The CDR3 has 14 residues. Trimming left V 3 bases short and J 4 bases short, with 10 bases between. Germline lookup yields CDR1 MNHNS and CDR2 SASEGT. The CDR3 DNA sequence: TGTGCCAGCAGTGAGACAGGTTCAAATCAGCCCCAGCATTTT. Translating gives CASSETGSNQPQHF.

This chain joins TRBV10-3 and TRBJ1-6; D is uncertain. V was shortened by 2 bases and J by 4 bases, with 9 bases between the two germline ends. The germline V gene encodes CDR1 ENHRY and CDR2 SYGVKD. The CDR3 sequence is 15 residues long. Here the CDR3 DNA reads TGTGCCATCAGTGAGGGGGTGGGGTATAATTCACCCCTCCACTTT. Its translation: CAISEGVGYNSPLHF.

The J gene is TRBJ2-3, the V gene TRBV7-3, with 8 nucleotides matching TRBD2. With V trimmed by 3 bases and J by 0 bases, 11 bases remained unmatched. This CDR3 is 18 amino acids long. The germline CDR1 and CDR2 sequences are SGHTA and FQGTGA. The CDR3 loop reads CASSLGLGITSSTDTQYF. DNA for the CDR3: TGTGCCAGCAGCTTGGGACTAGGCATCACCTCTAGCACAGATACGCAGTATTTT.

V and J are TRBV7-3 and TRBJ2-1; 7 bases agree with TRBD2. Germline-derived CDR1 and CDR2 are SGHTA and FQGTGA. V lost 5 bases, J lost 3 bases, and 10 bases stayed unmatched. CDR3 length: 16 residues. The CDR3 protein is CASSPRSGTNYNEQFF. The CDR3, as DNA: TGTGCCAGCAGCCCGCGGTCCGGGACTAACTACAATGAGCAGTTCTTC.

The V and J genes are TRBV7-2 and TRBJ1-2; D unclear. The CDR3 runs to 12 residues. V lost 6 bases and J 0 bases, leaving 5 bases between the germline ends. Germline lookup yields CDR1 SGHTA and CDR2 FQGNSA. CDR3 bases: TGTGCCAGCAGTATGGCTAACTATGGCTACACCTTC. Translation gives CASSMANYGYTF.

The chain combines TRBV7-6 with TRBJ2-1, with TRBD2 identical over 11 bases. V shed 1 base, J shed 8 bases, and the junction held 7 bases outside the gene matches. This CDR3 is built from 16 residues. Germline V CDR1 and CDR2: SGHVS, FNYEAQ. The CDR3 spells CASSLGLAGGGDEQFF. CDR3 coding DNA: TGTGCCAGCAGCTTAGGTCTAGCGGGGGGCGGCGATGAGCAGTTCTTC.

CDR3: CASSGAGGSTDTQYF. The CDR3 bases are TGCGCCAGCAGCGGTGCGGGAGGAAGCACAGATACGCAGTATTTT. The chain recombines TRBV5-1 with TRBJ2-3; 8 bases fit TRBD2. Losses at the gene ends were 4 bases for V and 0 bases for J; bases not matched to a gene: 4. This CDR3 region has 15 residues. Germline V gene lookup returns CDR1 SGHRS and CDR2 YFSETQ.

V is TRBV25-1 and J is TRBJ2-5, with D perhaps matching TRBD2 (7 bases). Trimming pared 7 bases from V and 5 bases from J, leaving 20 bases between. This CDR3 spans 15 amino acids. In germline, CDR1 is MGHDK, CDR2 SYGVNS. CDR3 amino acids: CASTKGGGRAETQYF. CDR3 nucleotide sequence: TGTGCCAGCACCAAGGGGGGGGGCCGGGCGGAGACCCAGTACTTC.

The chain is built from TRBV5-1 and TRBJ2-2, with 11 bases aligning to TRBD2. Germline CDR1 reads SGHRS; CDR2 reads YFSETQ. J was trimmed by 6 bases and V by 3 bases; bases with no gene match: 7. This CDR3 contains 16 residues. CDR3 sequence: CASSSIAGGPSGELFF. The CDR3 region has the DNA TGCGCCAGCAGCTCCATAGCGGGAGGGCCCTCCGGGGAGCTGTTTTTT. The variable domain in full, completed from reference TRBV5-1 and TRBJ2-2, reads KAGVTQTPRYLIKTRGQQVTLSCSPISGHRSVSWYQQTPGQGLQFLFEYFSETQRNKGNFPGRFSGRQFSNSRSEMNVSTLELGDSALYLCASSSIAGGPSGELFFGEGSRLTVL.

The CDR3 nucleotides are TGTGCCATCAGTGACAGGGGCGCTGGGAGAAGCGATGAGCAGTTCTTC. This gives the protein CAISDRGAGRSDEQFF. The genes are TRBV10-3 and TRBJ2-1; D possibly corresponds to TRBD1 (6 bases). CDR1 ENHRY and CDR2 SYGVKD come from the germline V gene. This CDR3 has 16 residues. Trimming removed 3 bases at V and 8 bases at J, with 20 bases between.

The CDR3 spells CASSFTDGGLGNTGELFF. The CDR3 DNA reads TGTGCCAGCAGTTTTACCGATGGGGGGCTGGGAAACACCGGGGAGCTGTTTTTT. The rearrangement joins TRBV27 to TRBJ2-2; D tentatively reads TRBD1 or TRBD2 (6 bases each). The CDR3 spans 18 residues. Germline V gene sequence: CDR1 MNHEY, CDR2 SMNVEV (reference sequence). Trimming left V 3 bases short and J 2 bases short, with 19 bases between.

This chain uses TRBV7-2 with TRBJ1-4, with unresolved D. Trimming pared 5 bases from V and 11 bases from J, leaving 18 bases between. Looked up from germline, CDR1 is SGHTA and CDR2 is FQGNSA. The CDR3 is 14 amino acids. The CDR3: CASSPTLPREKLFF. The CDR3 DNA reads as TGTGCCAGCAGCCCCACCCTCCCCCGAGAGAAACTGTTTTTT.

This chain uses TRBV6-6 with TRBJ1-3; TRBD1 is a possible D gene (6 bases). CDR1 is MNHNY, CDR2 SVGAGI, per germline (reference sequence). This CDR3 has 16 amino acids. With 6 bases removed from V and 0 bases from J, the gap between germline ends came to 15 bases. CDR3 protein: CASSLGGADSGNTIYF. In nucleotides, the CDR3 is TGTGCCAGCAGCCTTGGGGGGGCTGACTCTGGAAACACCATATATTTT.

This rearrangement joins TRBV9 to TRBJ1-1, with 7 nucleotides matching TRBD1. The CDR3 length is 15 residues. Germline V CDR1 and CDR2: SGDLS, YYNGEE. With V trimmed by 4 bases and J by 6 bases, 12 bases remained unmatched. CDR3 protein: CASSKLQGSGSEAFF. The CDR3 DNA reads TGTGCCAGCAGCAAACTACAGGGGAGTGGCTCTGAAGCTTTCTTT.

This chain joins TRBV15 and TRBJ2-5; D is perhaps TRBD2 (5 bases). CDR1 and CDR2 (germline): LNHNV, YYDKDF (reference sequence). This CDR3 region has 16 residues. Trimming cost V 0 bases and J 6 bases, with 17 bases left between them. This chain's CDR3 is CATSRDITREQQTQYF. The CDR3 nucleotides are TGTGCCACCAGCAGAGATATAACGAGGGAACAACAGACCCAGTACTTC.

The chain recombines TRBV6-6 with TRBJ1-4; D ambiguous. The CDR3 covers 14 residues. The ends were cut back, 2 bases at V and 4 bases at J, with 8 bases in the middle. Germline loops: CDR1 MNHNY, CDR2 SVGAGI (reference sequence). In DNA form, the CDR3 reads TGTGCCAGCAGTTACCCTAACCTTAATGAAAAACTGTTTTTT. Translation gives CASSYPNLNEKLFF.

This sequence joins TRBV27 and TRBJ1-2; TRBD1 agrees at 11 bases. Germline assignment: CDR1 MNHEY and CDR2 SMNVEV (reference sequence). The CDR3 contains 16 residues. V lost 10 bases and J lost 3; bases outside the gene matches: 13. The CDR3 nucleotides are TGTGCCACCAAGCGAAGGACAGGGGGCATTGACTATGGCTACACCTTC. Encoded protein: CATKRRTGGIDYGYTF.

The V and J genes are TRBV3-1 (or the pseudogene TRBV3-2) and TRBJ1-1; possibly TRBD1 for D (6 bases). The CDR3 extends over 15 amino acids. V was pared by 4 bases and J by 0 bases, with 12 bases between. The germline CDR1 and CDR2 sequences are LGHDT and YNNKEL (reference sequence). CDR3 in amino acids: CASSPQWDMNTEAFF. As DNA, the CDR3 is TGTGCCAGCAGCCCCCAGTGGGACATGAACACTGAAGCTTTCTTT.

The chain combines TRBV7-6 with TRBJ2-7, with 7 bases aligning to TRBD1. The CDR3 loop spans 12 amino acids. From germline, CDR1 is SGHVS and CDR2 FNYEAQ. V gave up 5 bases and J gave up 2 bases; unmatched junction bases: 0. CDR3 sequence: CASSGTAYEQYF. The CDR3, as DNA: TGTGCCAGCAGCGGGACAGCCTACGAGCAGTACTTC.

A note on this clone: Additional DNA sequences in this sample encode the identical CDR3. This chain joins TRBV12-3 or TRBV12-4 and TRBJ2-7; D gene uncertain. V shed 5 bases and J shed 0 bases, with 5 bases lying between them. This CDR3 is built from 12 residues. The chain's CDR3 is CASSPNSYEQYF. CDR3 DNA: TGTGCCAGCAGTCCCAACTCCTACGAGCAGTACTTC.

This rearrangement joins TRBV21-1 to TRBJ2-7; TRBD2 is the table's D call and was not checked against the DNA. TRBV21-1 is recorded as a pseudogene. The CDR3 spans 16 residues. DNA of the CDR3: TGTGCCAGCAGGGCTCTTGGGGCGGGGGTTACCTACGAGCAGTACTTC. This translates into CASRALGAGVTYEQYF.

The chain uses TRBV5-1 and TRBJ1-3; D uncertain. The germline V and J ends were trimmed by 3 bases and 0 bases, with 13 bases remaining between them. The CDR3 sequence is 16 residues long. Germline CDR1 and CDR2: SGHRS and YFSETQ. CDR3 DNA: TGCGCCAGCAGCTCCGGCCCCCAGAGCTCTGGAAACACCATATATTTT. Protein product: CASSSGPQSSGNTIYF.

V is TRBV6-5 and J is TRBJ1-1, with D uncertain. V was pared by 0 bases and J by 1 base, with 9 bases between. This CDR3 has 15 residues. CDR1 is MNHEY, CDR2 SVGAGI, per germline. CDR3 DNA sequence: TGTGCCAGCAGTTACTCGACGATCAAGAACACTGAAGCTTTCTTT. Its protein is CASSYSTIKNTEAFF.

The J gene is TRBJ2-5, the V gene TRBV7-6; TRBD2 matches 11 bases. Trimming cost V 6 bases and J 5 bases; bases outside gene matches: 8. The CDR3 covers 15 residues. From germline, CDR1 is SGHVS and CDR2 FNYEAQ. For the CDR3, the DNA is TGTGCCAGCAGTCTTAGCGGGGGGGCCTATGAGACCCAGTACTTC. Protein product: CASSLSGGAYETQYF.

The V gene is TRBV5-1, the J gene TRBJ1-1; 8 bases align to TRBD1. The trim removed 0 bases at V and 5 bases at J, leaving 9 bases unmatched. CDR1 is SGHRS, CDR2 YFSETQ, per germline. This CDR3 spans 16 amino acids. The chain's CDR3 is CASSLGTGNQGTEAFF. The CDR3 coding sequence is TGCGCCAGCAGCTTGGGGACAGGGAATCAGGGGACTGAAGCTTTCTTT.